The TCR beta chain described here comes from a study of early T cells in non-severe SARS-CoV-2 infection. In its sample, this clonotype was seen many times. The CDR3 contains 10 residues. CDR1 and CDR2 from the germline V gene are SGHAT and FQNNGV. Trimming left V 8 bases short and J 4 bases short, with 5 bases between. TCRdb passed the 5' RACE reads through MiXCR, listing each CDR3 protein once. The table has about 80,000 distinct CDR3 sequences, 5% seen once. The TCR was taken from an adult who was a healthcare worker with PCR-confirmed SARS-CoV-2 infection or an uninfected control (not recorded which). Sequenced here: whole blood, sampled at baseline. The rearrangement uses TRBV11-2 and TRBJ1-2, with unresolved D. The CDR3: CASGPYGYTF. In DNA form, the CDR3 reads TGTGCCAGCGGACCCTATGGCTACACCTTC.